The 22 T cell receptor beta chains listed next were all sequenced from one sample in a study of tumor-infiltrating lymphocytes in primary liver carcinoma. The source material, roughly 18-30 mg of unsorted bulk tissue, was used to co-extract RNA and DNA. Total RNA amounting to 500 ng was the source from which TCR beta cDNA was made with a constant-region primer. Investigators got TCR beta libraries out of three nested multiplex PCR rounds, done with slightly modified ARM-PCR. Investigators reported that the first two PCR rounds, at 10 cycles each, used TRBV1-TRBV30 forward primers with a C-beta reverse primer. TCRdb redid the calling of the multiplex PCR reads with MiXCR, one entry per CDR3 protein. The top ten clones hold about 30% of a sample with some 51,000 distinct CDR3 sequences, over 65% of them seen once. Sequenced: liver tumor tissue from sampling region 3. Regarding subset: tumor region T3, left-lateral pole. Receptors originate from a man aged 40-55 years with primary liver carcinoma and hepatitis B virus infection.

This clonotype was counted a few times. The chain's CDR3 is CASNRGTGSDYGYTF. CDR3 nucleotides: TGTGCCAGTAATAGAGGGACAGGATCTGACTATGGCTACACCTTC. This rearrangement joins TRBV19 to TRBJ1-2; the match to TRBD1 covers 8 bases. V shed 7 bases, J shed 3 bases, and the junction held 10 bases outside the gene matches. Germline CDR1 is LNHDA and CDR2 is SQIVND (reference sequence). The CDR3 is 15 residues long.

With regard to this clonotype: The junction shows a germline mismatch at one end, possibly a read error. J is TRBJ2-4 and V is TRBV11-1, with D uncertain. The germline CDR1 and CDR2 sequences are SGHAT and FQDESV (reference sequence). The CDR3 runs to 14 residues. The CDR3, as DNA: TGTGCCAGCAGCCAGACCCCAGCCAAAAGCATTCAGCACTTC. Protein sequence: CASSQTPAKSIQHF.

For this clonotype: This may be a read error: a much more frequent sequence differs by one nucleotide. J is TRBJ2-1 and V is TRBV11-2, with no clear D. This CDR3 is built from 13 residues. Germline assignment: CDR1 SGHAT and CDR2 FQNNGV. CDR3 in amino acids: CANSSELYNEQFF. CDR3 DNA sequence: TGTGCCAACAGCTCAGAATTATACAATGAGCAGTTCTTC.

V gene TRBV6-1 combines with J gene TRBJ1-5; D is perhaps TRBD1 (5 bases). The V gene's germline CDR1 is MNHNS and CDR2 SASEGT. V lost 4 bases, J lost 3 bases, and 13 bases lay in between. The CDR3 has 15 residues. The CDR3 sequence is CASSGGWTINQPQHF. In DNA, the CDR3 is TGTGCCAGCAGTGGTGGGTGGACAATCAATCAGCCCCAGCATTTT.

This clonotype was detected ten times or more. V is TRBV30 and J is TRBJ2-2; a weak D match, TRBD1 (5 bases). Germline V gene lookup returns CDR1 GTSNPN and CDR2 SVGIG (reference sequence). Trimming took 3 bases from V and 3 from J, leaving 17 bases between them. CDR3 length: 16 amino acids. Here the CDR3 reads CAWSAFGADDTGELFF. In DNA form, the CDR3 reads TGTGCCTGGAGCGCCTTTGGGGCGGACGACACCGGGGAGCTGTTTTTT.

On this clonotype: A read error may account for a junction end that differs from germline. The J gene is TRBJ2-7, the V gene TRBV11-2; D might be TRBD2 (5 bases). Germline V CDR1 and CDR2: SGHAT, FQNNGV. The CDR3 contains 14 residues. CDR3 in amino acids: CASGLAGMRVEQYF. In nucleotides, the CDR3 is TGTGCCAGCGGCTTGGCGGGTATGAGAGTTGAGCAGTACTTC.

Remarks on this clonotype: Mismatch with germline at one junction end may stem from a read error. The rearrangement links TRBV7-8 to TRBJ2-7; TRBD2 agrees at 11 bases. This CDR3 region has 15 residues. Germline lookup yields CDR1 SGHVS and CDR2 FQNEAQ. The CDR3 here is CASSLGTSGSYGQYF. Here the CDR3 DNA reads TGTGCCAGCAGCCTCGGGACTAGCGGCTCCTACGGGCAGTATTTC.

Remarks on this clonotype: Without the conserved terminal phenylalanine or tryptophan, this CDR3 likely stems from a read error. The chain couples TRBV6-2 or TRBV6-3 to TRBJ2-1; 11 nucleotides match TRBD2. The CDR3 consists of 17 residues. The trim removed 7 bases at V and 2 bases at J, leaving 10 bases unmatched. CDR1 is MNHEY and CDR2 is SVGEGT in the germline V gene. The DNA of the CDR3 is TGTGCCAGCACTGACCCAACTAGCGGGAGAACCTACAATGAGCAGTTCTCC. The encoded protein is CASTDPTSGRTYNEQFS.

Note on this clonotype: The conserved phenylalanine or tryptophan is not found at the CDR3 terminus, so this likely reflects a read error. The CDR3 DNA follows: TGTGCCAGCAGTTTAGACCCTAGTTCCTACGAGCAGTACTTA. Translated, it gives CASSLDPSSYEQYL. The chain employs TRBV12-3 or TRBV12-4 and TRBJ2-7, with D unresolved. The CDR3 loop spans 14 amino acids. The V gene lost 1 base and the J gene lost 1 base, with 8 bases spanning the gap.

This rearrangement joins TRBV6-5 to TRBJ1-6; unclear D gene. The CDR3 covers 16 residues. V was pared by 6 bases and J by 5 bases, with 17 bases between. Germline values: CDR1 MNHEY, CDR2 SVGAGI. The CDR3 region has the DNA TGTGCCAGCAGCCGTCACGGGTTAGATCATAATTCACCCCTCCACTTT. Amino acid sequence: CASSRHGLDHNSPLHF.

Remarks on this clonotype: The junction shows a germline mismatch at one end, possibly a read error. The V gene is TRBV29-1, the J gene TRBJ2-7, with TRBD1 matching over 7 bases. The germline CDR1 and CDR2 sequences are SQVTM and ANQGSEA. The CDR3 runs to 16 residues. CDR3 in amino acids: CSVDLGRQGSSYERYF. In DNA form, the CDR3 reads TGCAGCGTTGATCTGGGCCGACAGGGATCGAGTTATGAGCGGTACTTC.

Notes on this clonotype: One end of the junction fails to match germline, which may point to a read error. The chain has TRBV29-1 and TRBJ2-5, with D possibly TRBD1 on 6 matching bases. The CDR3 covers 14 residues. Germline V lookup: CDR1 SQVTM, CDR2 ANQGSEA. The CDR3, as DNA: TGCAGCGTTGATGGGTCAGGGGCCCAGGAGACCCAATACTTC. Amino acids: CSVDGSGAQETQYF.

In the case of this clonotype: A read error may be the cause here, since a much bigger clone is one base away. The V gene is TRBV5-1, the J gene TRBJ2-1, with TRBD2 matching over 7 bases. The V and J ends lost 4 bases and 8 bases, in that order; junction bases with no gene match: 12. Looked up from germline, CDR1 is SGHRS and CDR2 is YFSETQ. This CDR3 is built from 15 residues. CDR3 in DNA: TGCGCCAGCAGCGAGACTAGCAGGAGTGTGTATGAGCAGTTCTTC. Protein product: CASSETSRSVYEQFF.

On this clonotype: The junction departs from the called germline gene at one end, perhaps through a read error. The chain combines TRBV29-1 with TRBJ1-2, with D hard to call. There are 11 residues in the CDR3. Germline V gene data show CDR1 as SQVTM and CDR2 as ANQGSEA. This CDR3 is CSVGSGYDYTF. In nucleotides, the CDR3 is TGCAGCGTTGGGTCGGGCTATGACTACACCTTC.

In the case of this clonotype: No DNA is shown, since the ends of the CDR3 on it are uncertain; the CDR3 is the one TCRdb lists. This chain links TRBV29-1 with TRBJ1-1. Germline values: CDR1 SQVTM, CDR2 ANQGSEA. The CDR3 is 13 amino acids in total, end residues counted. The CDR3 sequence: CSVGKGTNTEALF.

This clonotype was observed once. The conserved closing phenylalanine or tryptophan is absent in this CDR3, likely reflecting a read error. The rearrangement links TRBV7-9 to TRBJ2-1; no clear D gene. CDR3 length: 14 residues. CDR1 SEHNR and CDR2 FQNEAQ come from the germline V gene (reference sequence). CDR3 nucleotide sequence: TGTGTCAGCAGCTTAGATCAAACCTACAATGATCAGTTCTCC. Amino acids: CVSSLDQTYNDQFS.

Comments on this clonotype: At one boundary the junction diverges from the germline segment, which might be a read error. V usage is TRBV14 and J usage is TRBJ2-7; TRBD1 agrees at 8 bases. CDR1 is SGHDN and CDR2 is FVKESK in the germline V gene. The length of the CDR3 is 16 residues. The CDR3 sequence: CASSLKGTGTAYEQYF. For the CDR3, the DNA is TGTGCCAGTAGCCTCAAGGGGACAGGAACTGCCTACGAGCAGTACTTC.

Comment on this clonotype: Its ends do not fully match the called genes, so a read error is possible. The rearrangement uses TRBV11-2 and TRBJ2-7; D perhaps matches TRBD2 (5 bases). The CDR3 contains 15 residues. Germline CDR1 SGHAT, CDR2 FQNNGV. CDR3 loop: CANSLEYSSSYEQYF. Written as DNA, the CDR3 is TGCGCCAACAGCTTAGAGTACTCTAGCTCCTACGAACAGTACTTC.

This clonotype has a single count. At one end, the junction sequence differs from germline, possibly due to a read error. The CDR3 region has the DNA TGCGCCAGTAGCCAAGGGTCGAGGACAGGGGCACAAAAACTGTTTTTT. Translated: CASSQGSRTGAQKLFF. V and J are TRBV4-1 and TRBJ1-4; 9 nucleotides agree with TRBD1. The CDR3 runs to 16 residues. From germline, CDR1 is MGHRA and CDR2 YSYEKL.

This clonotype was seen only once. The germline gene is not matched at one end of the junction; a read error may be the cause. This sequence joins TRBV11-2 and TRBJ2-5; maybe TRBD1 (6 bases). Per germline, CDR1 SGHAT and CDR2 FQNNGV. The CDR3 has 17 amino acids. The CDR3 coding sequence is TGTGCCAGCAGCTTAGTCAGTGGGGGCAGTCAGCAAGAGAGCCAGTACTTT. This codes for CASSLVSGGSQQESQYF. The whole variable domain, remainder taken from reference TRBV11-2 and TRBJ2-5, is EAGVAQSPRYKIIEKRQSVAFWCNPISGHATLYWYQQILGQGPKLLIQFQNNGVVDDSQLPKDRFSAERLKGVDSTLKIQPAKLEDSAVYLCASSLVSGGSQQESQYFGPGTRLLVL.

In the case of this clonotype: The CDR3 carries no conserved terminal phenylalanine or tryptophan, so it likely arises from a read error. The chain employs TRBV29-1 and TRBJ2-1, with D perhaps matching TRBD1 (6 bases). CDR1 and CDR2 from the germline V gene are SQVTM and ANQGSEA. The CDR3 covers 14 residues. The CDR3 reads CSGLPGHGMDDQFL. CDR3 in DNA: TGCAGCGGATTGCCGGGACATGGGATGGATGATCAGTTCCTC.

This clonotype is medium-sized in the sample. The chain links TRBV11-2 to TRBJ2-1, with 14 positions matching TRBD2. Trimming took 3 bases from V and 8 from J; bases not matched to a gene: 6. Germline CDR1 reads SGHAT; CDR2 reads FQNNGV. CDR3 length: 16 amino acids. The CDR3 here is CASSFRLAGGPDEQFF. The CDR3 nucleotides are TGTGCCAGCAGCTTTAGACTAGCGGGAGGGCCGGATGAGCAGTTCTTC. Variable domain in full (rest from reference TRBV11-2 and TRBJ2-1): EAGVAQSPRYKIIEKRQSVAFWCNPISGHATLYWYQQILGQGPKLLIQFQNNGVVDDSQLPKDRFSAERLKGVDSTLKIQPAKLEDSAVYLCASSFRLAGGPDEQFFGPGTRLTVL.